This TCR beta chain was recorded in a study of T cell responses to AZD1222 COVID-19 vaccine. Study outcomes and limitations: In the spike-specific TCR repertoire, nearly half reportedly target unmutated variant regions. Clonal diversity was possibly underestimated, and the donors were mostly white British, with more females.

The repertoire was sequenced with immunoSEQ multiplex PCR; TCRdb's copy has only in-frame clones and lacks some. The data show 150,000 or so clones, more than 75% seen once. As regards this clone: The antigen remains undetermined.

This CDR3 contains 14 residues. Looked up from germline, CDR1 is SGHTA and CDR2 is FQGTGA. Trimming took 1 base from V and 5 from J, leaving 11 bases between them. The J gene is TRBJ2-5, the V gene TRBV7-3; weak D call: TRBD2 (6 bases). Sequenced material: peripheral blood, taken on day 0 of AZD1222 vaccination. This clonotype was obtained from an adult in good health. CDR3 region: CASSLNPGGETQYF. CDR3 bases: TGTGCCAGCAGCTTAAATCCCGGAGGGGAGACCCAGTACTTC.